What follows are 14 T cell receptor beta chains derived from one specimen sequenced in a study of OX40 agonist ivuxolimab in advanced cancers. TCRdb's table, derived via immunoSEQ multiplex PCR, lists solely in-frame clones and lacks some. In the table there are about 90,000 clones, roughly 85% of which are singletons. Material: CD4+ or CD8+ T cells sorted from blood, obtained in a trial of the OX40 agonist ivuxolimab. The receptors were sampled from an adult with an advanced solid tumor such as melanoma, head and neck, liver or kidney cancer.

The rearrangement joins TRBV7-9 to TRBJ1-3; maybe TRBD1 (6 bases). The CDR3 consists of 14 residues. CDR1 and CDR2 from the germline V gene are SEHNR and FQNEAQ (reference sequence). Between the trimmed V and J ends, which lost 4 bases and 8 bases, there was a span of 15 bases. The CDR3 nucleotides read TGTGCCAGCAGCTCAGGATCTTACAGGGACACCATATATTTT. Residues: CASSSGSYRDTIYF.

CDR3 DNA sequence: TGTGCCTGGGGACAGGGTAGCCCGGGAGCTTTCTTT. As protein: CAWGQGSPGAFF. The rearrangement links TRBV30 to TRBJ1-1; 8 positions agree with TRBD1. Germline assignment: CDR1 GTSNPN and CDR2 SVGIG (reference sequence). The CDR3 spans 12 residues. Losses at the gene ends were 5 bases for V and 10 bases for J; bases not matched to a gene: 9. The entire variable domain, with the rest obtained from reference TRBV30 and TRBJ1-1, is as follows: SQTIHQWPATLVQPVGSPLSLECTVEGTSNPNLYWYRQAAGRGLQLLFYSVGIGQISSEVPQNLSASRPQDRQFILSSKKLLLSDSGFYLCAWGQGSPGAFFGQGTRLTVV.

The chain joins TRBV5-1 to TRBJ2-2; D may be TRBD1 (5 bases). The germline gives CDR1 SGHRS, CDR2 YFSETQ. The CDR3 is 14 amino acids. The ends were cut back, 0 bases at V and 5 bases at J, with 8 bases in the middle. CDR3 nucleotides: TGCGCCAGCAGCTTGGTAGGGGAAACCGGGGAGCTGTTTTTT. Its translation is CASSLVGETGELFF.

This clone was detected once. This sequence joins TRBV28 and TRBJ2-1; no reliable D call. Germline CDR1 reads MDHEN; CDR2 reads SYDVKM. The V end was cut by 5 bases, the J end by 2 bases, with 1 base between. The CDR3 length is 11 residues. The CDR3 reads CASSTYNEQFF. The CDR3 DNA is TGTGCCAGCAGTACCTACAATGAGCAGTTCTTC.

A remark on this clone: The sample holds other DNA sequences that translate to the same CDR3. The rearrangement links TRBV7-3 to TRBJ1-1; D perhaps matches TRBD1 (6 bases). V was shortened by 4 bases and J by 0 bases, with 9 bases between the two germline ends. This CDR3 region has 14 residues. Germline CDR1 reads SGHTA; CDR2 reads FQGTGA. CDR3 amino acids: CASSSQGMNTEAFF. As DNA, the CDR3 is TGTGCCAGCAGCTCCCAGGGGATGAACACTGAAGCTTTCTTT.

This sequence joins TRBV5-4 and TRBJ2-5; D may be TRBD1 (6 bases). This CDR3 has 14 amino acids. Germline CDR1 SGHNT, CDR2 YYREEE (reference sequence). V lost 0 bases and J lost 1, with 7 bases in between. CDR3 nucleotides: TGTGCCAGCAGCTTGGCAGGGGTCCAAGAGACCCAGTACTTC. Protein: CASSLAGVQETQYF. Complete variable domain (other parts from reference TRBV5-4 and TRBJ2-5): ETGVTQSPTHLIKTRGQQVTLRCSSQSGHNTVSWYQQALGQGPQFIFQYYREEENGRGNFPPRFSGLQFPNYSSELNVNALELDDSALYLCASSLAGVQETQYFGPGTRLLVL.

V is TRBV14 and J is TRBJ1-2; D is ambiguous. The CDR3 extends over 12 amino acids. Trimming removed 0 bases at V and 4 bases at J, with 3 bases between. In germline, CDR1 is SGHDN, CDR2 FVKESK. The CDR3 nucleotides read TGTGCCAGCAGCCAAGATACCTATGGCTACACCTTC. Its translation: CASSQDTYGYTF.

The CDR3 nucleotides read TGCGCCAGCAGCTTGGGGGGAAACACCATATATTTT. This gives the protein CASSLGGNTIYF. The V gene is TRBV5-1, the J gene TRBJ1-3; D unclear. Trimming took 0 bases from V and 4 from J, leaving 2 bases between them. Germline V gene sequence: CDR1 SGHRS, CDR2 YFSETQ. This CDR3 is built from 12 residues.

The chain joins TRBV18 to TRBJ2-1; TRBD2 matches 10 bases. The CDR3 length is 16 residues. V was clipped by 1 base and J by 6 bases; unmatched bases: 6. Germline loops: CDR1 KGHSH, CDR2 LQKENI. The CDR3 DNA follows: TGTGCCAGCTCACCACGTCTAGCGGGAGTAGGCAATGAGCAGTTCTTC. Translation gives CASSPRLAGVGNEQFF.

The gene calls are TRBV18 and TRBJ2-1; a possible D gene is TRBD1 (5 bases). The CDR3 spans 12 residues. Germline CDR1 KGHSH, CDR2 LQKENI. V lost 2 bases to trimming and J lost 9 bases, with 8 bases between them. In DNA, the CDR3 is TGTGCCAGCTCACCAGGGGCCCCTGAGCAGTTCTTC. Protein: CASSPGAPEQFF.

DNA for the CDR3: TGTGCCAGCCGCCGGGACAGGGGCCCATCTAATGAAAAACTGTTTTTT. Amino acid sequence: CASRRDRGPSNEKLFF. J is TRBJ1-4 and V is TRBV5-4; 10 nucleotides line up with TRBD1. The CDR3 length is 16 residues. Germline V lookup: CDR1 SGHNT, CDR2 YYREEE (reference sequence). The V gene end was trimmed by 7 bases and the J gene end by 3 bases; junction bases not matched to a gene: 9. Using reference TRBV5-4 and TRBJ1-4 for the parts outside the CDR3, the full variable domain is ETGVTQSPTHLIKTRGQQVTLRCSSQSGHNTVSWYQQALGQGPQFIFQYYREEENGRGNFPPRFSGLQFPNYSSELNVNALELDDSALYLCASRRDRGPSNEKLFFGSGTQLSVL.

The chain has TRBV6-6 and TRBJ2-7, with 9 bases fitting TRBD1. V dropped 5 bases and J dropped 0; count of bases not matched to a gene: 8. This CDR3 region has 16 residues. Germline V CDR1 and CDR2: MNHNY, SVGAGI (reference sequence). CDR3 residues: CASSLTGTGSSYEQYF. As DNA, the CDR3 is TGTGCCAGCAGTCTTACCGGGACAGGGAGCTCCTACGAGCAGTACTTC.

This sequence joins TRBV7-6 and TRBJ1-4; no reliable D call. This CDR3 is built from 13 residues. V was cut by 0 bases and J by 8 bases, with 7 bases left in between. Per germline, CDR1 SGHVS and CDR2 FNYEAQ. CDR3 protein: CASSLAQREKLFF. In nucleotides, the CDR3 is TGTGCCAGCAGCTTAGCGCAGAGGGAAAAACTGTTTTTT.

The DNA of the CDR3 is TGTGCCAGCAGCTCGAGACAGGGAGCCTTTAGGCAGCCCCAGCATTTT. It translates to CASSSRQGAFRQPQHF. The V call is TRBV7-2, the J call TRBJ1-5; 7 bases map to TRBD1. This CDR3 has 16 residues. V was clipped by 4 bases and J by 7 bases; unmatched bases: 13. Germline lookup yields CDR1 SGHTA and CDR2 FQGNSA.